The 7 T cell receptor beta chains below were found in one sample sequenced in a study of response to subunit inactivated influenza vaccine. TCRdb reprocessed the RT-PCR reads via MiXCR and lists one record per CDR3 protein. The table lists hundreds of thousands of distinct CDR3 sequences, approximately 15% of them singletons. This specimen consisted of PBMCs from blood, obtained less than 15 days before vaccination. These receptors were taken from a man in his fifties who received an inactivated influenza vaccine.

This clonotype was counted a few times. The rearrangement uses TRBV12-3 or TRBV12-4 and TRBJ2-3, with TRBD2 matching 10 bases. The CDR3 covers 15 residues. The V segment lost 7 bases and the J segment 5 bases; nucleotides outside the gene matches: 9. CDR3 in amino acids: CASTPLAGTIDTQYF. The CDR3 region has the DNA TGTGCCAGCACCCCACTAGCGGGGACGATAGATACGCAGTATTTT.

The chain uses TRBV7-2 and TRBJ2-7; 13 positions match TRBD2. The CDR3 is made up of 17 amino acids. Trimming at V came to 0 bases and at J to 3 bases, leaving 5 bases not matched to a gene. In germline, CDR1 is SGHTA, CDR2 FQGNSA. As DNA, the CDR3 is TGTGCCAGCAGCTTAGCCTTCGGGACTAGCGGGGTCTACGAGCAGTACTTC. Translation gives CASSLAFGTSGVYEQYF. Complete variable domain (other parts from reference TRBV7-2 and TRBJ2-7): GAGVSQSPSNKVTEKGKDVELRCDPISGHTALYWYRQSLGQGLEFLIYFQGNSAPDKSGLPSDRFSAERTGGSVSTLTIQRTQQEDSAVYLCASSLAFGTSGVYEQYFGPGTRLTVT.

This clonotype was picked up a small number of times. CDR3 sequence (DNA): TGCAGTGCTAGAGCATCGGCGGAGCGTTCGAACACCGGGGAGCTGTTTTTT. Protein product: CSARASAERSNTGELFF. The genes are TRBV20-1 and TRBJ2-2; no definite D call. The V end lost 1 base, the J end lost 0 bases, and 15 bases lay between the germline ends. This CDR3 is built from 17 residues. Germline loops: CDR1 DFQATT, CDR2 SNEGSKA (reference sequence).

The rearrangement links TRBV10-3 to TRBJ1-5; D is unresolved. This CDR3 region has 18 residues. Germline lookup yields CDR1 ENHRY and CDR2 SYGVKD. Trimming removed 0 bases from V and 2 bases from J, with 17 bases in between. The CDR3 nucleotides are TGTGCCATCAGTGAGTCTTGGGTAAGGGATTGGGGCAATCAGCCCCAGCATTTT. This encodes CAISESWVRDWGNQPQHF.

The CDR3 is CATAGTSGRGYEQYF. The DNA of the CDR3 is TGTGCCACCGCCGGGACTAGCGGGAGAGGGTACGAGCAGTACTTC. The chain couples TRBV6-1 to TRBJ2-7; TRBD2 agrees at 14 bases. The germline gives CDR1 MNHNS, CDR2 SASEGT. V dropped 10 bases and J dropped 4; count of bases not matched to a gene: 9. CDR3 length: 15 residues.

This clonotype has just a few counts. The chain joins TRBV18 to TRBJ2-7; D tentatively fits TRBD1 or TRBD2 (5 bases each). CDR3 length: 14 residues. V was shortened by 2 bases and J by 0 bases, with 8 bases between the two germline ends. The germline V gene encodes CDR1 KGHSH and CDR2 LQKENI. This chain's CDR3 is CASSPRDGSYEQYF. CDR3 sequence (DNA): TGTGCCAGCTCACCAAGGGACGGCTCCTACGAGCAGTACTTC.

The chain employs TRBV10-3 and TRBJ1-2, with D possibly TRBD1 on 5 matching bases. Trimming removed 0 bases at V and 2 bases at J, with 7 bases between. Per germline, CDR1 ENHRY and CDR2 SYGVKD. The CDR3 covers 14 residues. The CDR3 here is CAISESGGNYGYTF. The CDR3 nucleotides read TGTGCCATCAGTGAGTCGGGGGGAAACTATGGCTACACCTTC.